The clone carrying this T cell receptor (beta chain) occurred many times. The antigen is unknown. Genomic DNA acted as the template from which TCR beta VDJ combination and CDR3 sequence profiling were carried out. A single record per CDR3 protein comes from TCRdb applying MiXCR to the reads. This sample has about 240,000 distinct CDR3 sequences, with around 46% found just once. The record originates from a study of CD8+CD57+ T cells in acquired aplastic anemia. Study overall: Each DNA sample taken from sorted CD4+ and CD8+ cells came to 2.5 to 4 ug on average.

Notes on the study in general: There were 25 to 35 CD8+ CDR3 sequences that occurred in both patients and controls.

Before being chosen for sequencing, patients had shown CD8+CD57+ cell expansion by flow cytometry. Everyone among the patients had severe acquired aplastic anemia. Blood came from patients not yet given any therapy. The sample consisted of sorted CD4+, CD8+, or CD8+CD57+ T cells (not recorded which) from PBMCs. The origin of this receptor is a human donor with aplastic anemia.

In nucleotides, the CDR3 is TGTGCCAGCAGCAACCCGGGACAGGGGGACGAAAAACTGTTTTTT. Protein sequence: CASSNPGQGDEKLFF. V gene TRBV7-9 combines with J gene TRBJ1-4; 11 positions match TRBD1. This CDR3 has 15 amino acids. Per germline, CDR1 SEHNR and CDR2 FQNEAQ (reference sequence). Trimming at V came to 5 bases and at J to 8 bases, leaving 7 bases not matched to a gene.